The 15 T cell receptor beta chains below come from one sample, sequenced in a study of T cell repertoires in cytomegalovirus infection. Via MiXCR, TCRdb re-called the reads, giving one row per CDR3 protein. The sample consists of 200,000 to 300,000 distinct CDR3 sequences, approximately 9.1% of them appearing once. Source material: PBMCs. The receptors come from a human donor in good health (CMV status not recorded). Some clones in this sample may be carry-over from other donors' samples.

This clonotype was counted only a few times. V usage is TRBV20-1 and J usage is TRBJ2-1; D is possibly TRBD1 (5 bases). Germline-derived CDR1 and CDR2 are DFQATT and SNEGSKA (reference sequence). The CDR3 consists of 14 residues. The CDR3 region is CSPARAWSYNEQFF. CDR3 nucleotides: TGCAGCCCAGCCAGGGCGTGGTCCTACAATGAGCAGTTCTTC.

This clonotype was seen at least ten times. The chain uses TRBV6-1 and TRBJ2-2, with 11 bases lining up with TRBD2. Germline V gives CDR1 MNHNS, CDR2 SASEGT. With 7 bases clipped from V and 4 bases from J, the junction kept 8 bases outside the gene matches. CDR3 length equals 16 residues. CDR3 in DNA: TGTGCCAGCACTCAACTAGCGGGGGCCCTCACCGGGGAGCTGTTTTTT. It is translated as CASTQLAGALTGELFF.

This clonotype was picked up many times. This chain connects TRBV7-2 to TRBJ2-7, with a weak D call TRBD2 (6 bases). This CDR3 comprises 16 residues. V lost 5 bases to trimming and J lost 7 bases, with 24 bases between them. From germline, CDR1 is SGHTA and CDR2 FQGNSA. The CDR3 region is CASSPYGTQDSTEQYF. The CDR3 nucleotides are TGTGCCAGCAGCCCCTACGGGACTCAAGACTCTACAGAGCAGTACTTC.

Only a few counts were recorded for this clonotype. The rearrangement uses TRBV6-2 or TRBV6-3 and TRBJ2-7; D unresolved. The CDR3 has 14 amino acids. V was cut by 7 bases and J by 7 bases, with 20 bases left in between. Per the germline V gene, CDR1 is MNHEY and CDR2 is SVGEGT. The CDR3 nucleotides read TGTGCCAGCACCACCGATCTCGCGACGGGTGAGCAGTACTTC. This gives the protein CASTTDLATGEQYF.

This clonotype was detected only a few times. This chain links TRBV6-2 or TRBV6-3 with TRBJ2-7; 7 positions agree with TRBD1. V trimming: 6 bases; J trimming: 0 bases; junction bases outside the gene matches: 2. The CDR3 totals 13 residues. CDR1 is MNHEY and CDR2 is SVGEGT in the germline V gene. CDR3 in DNA: TGTGCCAGCAGGGACAGGTACTCCTACGAGCAGTACTTC. It yields the protein CASRDRYSYEQYF.

This clonotype has a handful of counts. The chain is built from TRBV18 and TRBJ2-5; D is uncertain. The CDR3 is made up of 13 amino acids. Germline-derived CDR1 and CDR2 are KGHSH and LQKENI. The V end lost 5 bases, the J end lost 0 bases, and 7 bases lay between the germline ends. CDR3: CASSETYQETQYF. Here the CDR3 DNA reads TGTGCCAGCTCAGAAACGTACCAAGAGACCCAGTACTTC.

This clonotype was detected many times. The rearrangement uses TRBV4-3 and TRBJ2-7, with 14 bases that match TRBD2. This CDR3 has 15 residues. The germline CDR1 and CDR2 sequences are LGHNA and YSLEER. With V trimmed by 1 base and J by 4 bases, 0 bases remained unmatched. CDR3 residues: CASSQGTSGRYEQYF. The CDR3 DNA sequence: TGCGCCAGCAGCCAAGGGACTAGCGGGAGGTACGAGCAGTACTTC.

V is TRBV12-3 or TRBV12-4 and J is TRBJ1-1, with TRBD1 as a possible D gene (6 bases). The CDR3 has 15 residues. V was cut by 6 bases and J by 6 bases, with 20 bases left in between. CDR3 sequence: CASRKNTGTAAEAFF. CDR3 bases: TGTGCCAGCAGAAAAAACACAGGGACGGCGGCTGAAGCTTTCTTT.

This clonotype was observed many times. The chain is built from TRBV11-3 and TRBJ1-1; 8 nucleotides line up with TRBD1. The CDR3 is made up of 15 amino acids. V lost 5 bases to trimming and J lost 2 bases; unmatched junction nucleotides: 7. Germline CDR1 reads SGHNT; CDR2 reads YENEEA. CDR3 coding DNA: TGTGCCAGCAGCATATACGGACAGGGAAACACTGAAGCTTTCTTT. Translating it yields CASSIYGQGNTEAFF.

This clonotype was seen ten or more times. V usage is TRBV25-1 and J usage is TRBJ1-1; D gene uncertain. Trimming removed 5 bases from V and 3 bases from J, with 13 bases in between. Germline CDR1 MGHDK, CDR2 SYGVNS. This CDR3 is built from 14 residues. CDR3 loop: CASSSLGLDTEAFF. The DNA of the CDR3 is TGTGCCAGCAGTTCCTTGGGCCTGGACACTGAAGCTTTCTTT. Complete variable domain (other parts from reference TRBV25-1 and TRBJ1-1): EADIYQTPRYLVIGTGKKITLECSQTMGHDKMYWYQQDPGMELHLIHYSYGVNSTEKGDLSSESTVSRIRTEHFPLTLESARPSHTSQYLCASSSLGLDTEAFFGQGTRLTVV.

This clonotype was detected ten times or more. The chain carries TRBV7-2 and TRBJ1-3; 8 bases agree with TRBD1. V lost 5 bases and J lost 2; bases outside the gene matches: 17. Germline loops: CDR1 SGHTA, CDR2 FQGNSA. The CDR3 has 19 amino acids. The CDR3 DNA reads TGTGCCAGCAGCCTTCGGACAGGGTTAACGTTTCTCGCTGGAAACACCATATATTTT. This encodes CASSLRTGLTFLAGNTIYF.

This clonotype was recorded a few times. As DNA, the CDR3 is TGTGCCAGCCGATGGTCCGTGGGTGAGCAGTACTTC. Its protein is CASRWSVGEQYF. The V gene is TRBV28, the J gene TRBJ2-7; D gene ambiguous. CDR1 and CDR2 (germline): MDHEN, SYDVKM. Trimming shortened V by 8 bases and J by 7 bases, and 15 bases separated the two germline ends. The CDR3 extends over 12 amino acids.

This clonotype was picked up a small number of times. The J gene is TRBJ1-1, the V gene TRBV4-2; 10 bases map to TRBD1. V shed 9 bases and J 2 bases; nucleotides not matched to a gene: 6. CDR1 and CDR2 from the germline V gene are LGHNA and YNFKEQ. The CDR3 consists of 14 residues. The CDR3 sequence is CASRDRGGNTEAFF. The DNA of the CDR3 is TGTGCCAGTCGGGACAGGGGTGGAAACACTGAAGCTTTCTTT.

This clonotype has a count of ten or more. J is TRBJ1-5 and V is TRBV27; unclear D gene. CDR1 MNHEY and CDR2 SMNVEV come from the germline V gene (reference sequence). The CDR3 length is 15 residues. The ends were cut back, 0 bases at V and 3 bases at J, with 9 bases in the middle. The CDR3 here is CASSLSGVFNQPQHF. DNA of the CDR3: TGTGCCAGCAGTTTATCGGGAGTCTTCAATCAGCCCCAGCATTTT.

This clonotype was detected ten times or more. This chain joins TRBV4-3 and TRBJ2-2; unclear D gene. Deletions cut 1 base from V and 6 bases from J, with 6 bases between. There are 13 residues in the CDR3. Germline V CDR1 and CDR2: LGHNA, YSLEER. CDR3 loop: CASSQVFAGELFF. CDR3 DNA: TGCGCCAGCAGCCAAGTTTTTGCCGGGGAGCTGTTTTTT.